Listed below are T cell receptor beta chains from one sample, sequenced in a study of cytomegalovirus exposure and HLA in healthy donors. Profiled with immunoSEQ multiplex PCR; TCRdb holds only in-frame clones, not every one. The data contain just over 150,000 clones, 80% of them singletons. The specimen was PBMCs. These receptors all come from a male donor in good health and CMV-seropositive. The CDR3 runs from the conserved cysteine through the conserved F or W.

J | V | CDR3
TRBJ1-1 | TRBV5-5 | CASSRTGEYTEAFF
TRBJ2-7 | TRBV5-1 | CASSPVGDSRYEQYF
TRBJ1-1 | TRBV5-6 | CASSLSGIEAFF
TRBJ2-7 | TRBV28 | CASSFIQREDEQYF
TRBJ1-5 | TRBV28 | CASSMSSGRDSNQPQHF
TRBJ1-6 | TRBV9 | CASSVARQGNSPLHF
TRBJ2-1 | TRBV5-1 | CASSFDRVNSGIHEQFF
TRBJ2-2 | TRBV7-9 | CASSLLAVNTGELFF
TRBJ1-1 | TRBV6-1 | CASRSPGTGYTEAFF
TRBJ2-7 | TRBV30 | CAWSRGDEQYF
TRBJ2-7 | TRBV27 | CASSLRGTYEQYF
TRBJ1-2 | TRBV6-6 | CASRSTGTDYGYTF
TRBJ1-1 | TRBV19 | CASSIDKFSEAFF
TRBJ1-5 | TRBV7-9 | CASSLGAAQGQPQHF
TRBJ1-1 | TRBV7-9 | CASSAQGLLTEAFF
TRBJ1-2 | TRBV6-5 | CASGPGQGNYGYTF
TRBJ2-5 | TRBV18 | CASSPDRQGAWEQYF
TRBJ1-5 | TRBV2 | CASSVEGMQPQHF
TRBJ1-1 | TRBV30 | CASTEAFF
TRBJ1-4 | TRBV7-2 | CASSLWGPPTNEKLFF
TRBJ2-7 | TRBV2 | CASRGTSGRAKEDFARSYEQYF
TRBJ2-3 | TRBV7-2 | CASSFKRDTDTQYF
TRBJ1-4 | TRBV19 | CASSISGTATNEKLFF
TRBJ2-1 | TRBV7-8 | CASSLARREGLSEQFF
TRBJ2-5 | TRBV15 | CATSSQAGVETQYF
TRBJ1-5 | TRBV2 | CASRLRRGQHF
TRBJ1-6 | TRBV27 | CASSLGGNSPLHF
TRBJ1-2 | TRBV10-3 | CATQTGANYGYTF
TRBJ2-1 | TRBV27 | CASSLGGEAGWLDEQFF
TRBJ2-3 | TRBV2 | CASQERTVTDTQYF
TRBJ2-1 | TRBV4-1 | CASSQGLTGSGFSSKFF
TRBJ2-7 | TRBV5-8 | CASSGDIFYEQYF
TRBJ1-3 | TRBV4-3 | CASSRLQGAGGNTIYF
TRBJ2-7 | TRBV9 | CASDRLDSSGRANEQYF
TRBJ2-2 | TRBV5-5 | CASSLDRGSGVGELFF
TRBJ1-1 | TRBV5-6 | CASSLFGQTEAFF
TRBJ1-6 | TRBV9 | CASSAAGRGNSPLHF
TRBJ2-7 | TRBV28 | CASSLEPLAGGPHEQYF
TRBJ2-5 | TRBV5-1 | CASSLGTGVGTGETQYF
TRBJ1-5 | TRBV27 | CASSWTGPNQPQHF
TRBJ2-3 | TRBV4-3 | CASSQEGVASLTDTQYF
TRBJ2-1 | TRBV7-9 | CATWPISYNEQFF
TRBJ2-6 | TRBV7-8 | CASSLDRQSLLWRANVLTF
TRBJ2-7 | TRBV7-8 | CASSLVGLAGYEQYF
TRBJ1-3 | TRBV29-1 | CSAIRQAGNTIYF
TRBJ1-1 | TRBV5-1 | CASSIQGATEAFF
TRBJ2-5 | TRBV5-4 | CASSPQGVKETQYF
TRBJ2-1 | TRBV5-1 | CASNRAGGTYNEQFF
TRBJ2-5 | TRBV11-2 | CASSFSGRAGETQYF
TRBJ2-7 | TRBV5-3 | CARSLARGLAGRGYEQYF
- | TRBV5-5 | CASSRRRPGSGRAGGEQYF
TRBJ2-5 | TRBV18 | CASSLAVGETQYF
TRBJ1-1 | TRBV7-9 | CASREMNTEAFF